Following are 8 T cell receptor beta chains from one sample sequenced in a study of T cells in Graves' hyperthyroidism and ophthalmopathy. RNA transcripts were the template for amplifying TCR beta CDR3 regions. The TCR CDR3 first-round RT-PCR relied on the HTBI primer set. TCRdb reanalysed the multiplex PCR reads using MiXCR and keeps one entry per CDR3 protein. Among about 770,000 distinct CDR3 sequences listed, 15% to 20% were seen once. The sample consisted of blood. The source of these receptors is a woman aged 45-59 years with Graves' hyperthyroidism that later progressed to Graves' ophthalmopathy.

Ten or more counts support this clonotype. The V and J genes are TRBV12-3 or TRBV12-4 and TRBJ1-1, with a weak D call TRBD1 (6 bases). The CDR3 totals 15 residues. With 4 bases removed from V and 10 bases from J, the gap between germline ends came to 22 bases. The CDR3 DNA follows: TGTGCCAGCAGTTCCCCAACCCGGGGGGGCCGAGGAGCTTTCTTT. Amino acid sequence: CASSSPTRGGRGAFF.

This clonotype occurred many times. The gene calls are TRBV2 and TRBJ2-7; 10 bases agree with TRBD1. There are 15 residues in the CDR3. Germline loops: CDR1 SNHLY, CDR2 FYNNEI. The ends lost 4 bases at V and 3 bases at J; junction bases unmatched: 6. The CDR3 here is CASSGGTGAHYEQYF. The CDR3 DNA reads as TGTGCCAGCAGTGGGGGGACAGGGGCCCACTACGAGCAGTACTTC.

This clonotype was detected many times. The chain couples TRBV6-1 to TRBJ2-1, with TRBD2 identical over 9 bases. From germline, CDR1 is MNHNS and CDR2 SASEGT. The CDR3 sequence is 13 residues long. Unmatched junction bases numbered 3, after V lost 6 bases and J lost 6 bases. The CDR3 DNA sequence: TGTGCCAGCAGAAATAGCGGGAGCAATGAGCAGTTCTTC. It codes for CASRNSGSNEQFF.

This clonotype was observed a handful of times. V and J are TRBV5-1 and TRBJ2-3; tentative D call: TRBD1 (5 bases). The V gene's germline CDR1 is SGHRS and CDR2 YFSETQ. The CDR3 has 13 residues. V was pared by 7 bases and J by 0 bases, with 9 bases between. The CDR3 loop reads CASLGHSTDTQYF. CDR3 nucleotides: TGCGCCAGCTTAGGACATAGCACAGATACGCAGTATTTT.

This clonotype was seen many times. The CDR3 DNA reads TGTGCCTGGAGTGTCATTGAGAGGCATAATTCACCCCTCCACTTT. As protein: CAWSVIERHNSPLHF. The V call is TRBV30, the J call TRBJ1-6; D not certain. Germline CDR1 reads GTSNPN; CDR2 reads SVGIG (reference sequence). This CDR3 has 15 amino acids. Trimming removed 0 bases at V and 5 bases at J, with 11 bases between.

Many counts were recorded for this clonotype. The V gene is TRBV6-2 or TRBV6-3, the J gene TRBJ2-5; possibly TRBD1 or TRBD2 for D (5 bases each). The CDR3 loop spans 16 amino acids. The germline CDR1 and CDR2 sequences are MNHEY and SVGEGT. Trimming removed 0 bases at V and 2 bases at J, with 13 bases between. CDR3 in DNA: TGTGCCAGCAGTTACTCGAGAGGGGCCGGACAAGAGACCCAGTACTTC. Protein product: CASSYSRGAGQETQYF.

This clonotype has only a few counts. This sequence joins TRBV30 and TRBJ1-4, with D possibly TRBD1 on 6 matching bases. The germline V gene encodes CDR1 GTSNPN and CDR2 SVGIG (reference sequence). Trimming pared 2 bases from V and 5 bases from J, leaving 9 bases between. The CDR3 covers 13 residues. The CDR3 DNA reads as TGTGCCTGGAGTACAGGACAGAATGAAAAACTGTTTTTT. Translation gives CAWSTGQNEKLFF.

This clonotype was seen once. The chain couples TRBV9 to TRBJ2-3; maybe TRBD2 (5 bases). This CDR3 comprises 14 residues. Germline V lookup: CDR1 SGDLS, CDR2 YYNGEE. Trimming left V 0 bases short and J 8 bases short, with 13 bases between. CDR3 sequence (DNA): TGTGCCAGCAGCGTAGACGGGGTGGCGGCTACGCAGTATTTT. Translated: CASSVDGVAATQYF.